Detailed here is one T cell receptor beta chain. The record originates from a study of T cell changes during pregnancy in multiple sclerosis. Per germline, CDR1 SGDLS and CDR2 YYNGEE. This CDR3 contains 15 residues. Trimming shortened V by 3 bases and J by 4 bases, and 16 bases separated the two germline ends. Produced via immunoSEQ multiplex PCR; TCRdb's table is partial and in-frame only. The data hold 70,000 to 95,000 clones, with 85% to 95% observed a single time. The receptor was derived from a female donor with multiple sclerosis, enrolled in a pregnancy study. The material sequenced was peripheral blood, taken in the first trimester of pregnancy. This sequence joins TRBV9 and TRBJ1-2; D call uncertain. The CDR3 spells CASSAPLGSTYGYTF. CDR3 DNA sequence: TGTGCCAGCAGCGCCCCCTTGGGCAGCACCTATGGCTACACCTTC.